These 13 T cell receptor beta chains originate from one sample sequenced in a study of regulatory T cells in long-lasting Graves disease (dated by TCRdb to the early 2020s). Libraries were constructed by multiplex PCR. The sequencer was an Illumina HiSeq 4000. TCR beta libraries were built with iRepertoire HTBI primers and Arm-PCR amplification of CDR3 regions. The raw public data were reprocessed by TCRdb itself: fastp quality trimming at Q25, MiXCR clonotype calling, in-frame beta chains only. Every entry covers one CDR3 protein and lists the most common genes and DNA from its rows. The sample table contains approximately 400,000 distinct CDR3 sequences; only one count was recorded for about 15% of them. Clones ranked in the top ten supply 16% of the sample. What this sample's time point label stands for: newly diagnosed GD, antithyroid drugs for less than 3 months. For both TCR sequencing and RNA sequencing, RNA was extracted from PBMCs using TRIzol.

The same sample was also studied in work on T cells in Graves' hyperthyroidism and ophthalmopathy.

The input for sequencing was peripheral blood mononuclear cells (PBMCs), taken at new diagnosis, from a patient treated with antithyroid drugs. Receptors originate from a woman aged 25-40 years with Graves disease. Donor details come from another sample of the same person, matched by shared clones.

This clonotype was observed at least ten times. V gene TRBV5-1 combines with J gene TRBJ2-3; possible D gene TRBD2, 6 bases. The CDR3 consists of 13 residues. The V end was cut by 3 bases, the J end by 6 bases, with 11 bases between. In germline, CDR1 is SGHRS, CDR2 YFSETQ. This CDR3 is CASSSRRGDTQYF. CDR3 DNA: TGCGCCAGCAGCTCCCGCCGGGGGGATACGCAGTATTTT.

The chain uses TRBV24-1 and TRBJ1-3; weak D call: TRBD1 (5 bases). The V end lost 0 bases, the J end lost 11 bases, and 7 bases lay between the germline ends. Germline CDR1 is KGHDR and CDR2 is SFDVKD. The CDR3 length is 12 residues. The CDR3 nucleotides read TGTGCCACCAGTGATTTGCCAGGGTCCATATATTTT. Its translation: CATSDLPGSIYF.

The chain couples TRBV29-1 to TRBJ1-1, with D tentatively TRBD1 (5 bases). CDR1 and CDR2 (germline): SQVTM, ANQGSEA. Trimming left V 6 bases short and J 0 bases short, with 17 bases between. The CDR3 is 15 amino acids. CDR3 nucleotides: TGCAGCGTCGGGGTTGTAAGGGGAATGAACACTGAAGCTTTCTTT. Its protein product is CSVGVVRGMNTEAFF.

This clonotype occurred many times. This chain joins TRBV24-1 and TRBJ2-3; no clear D gene. The ends were cut back, 4 bases at V and 4 bases at J, with 20 bases in the middle. CDR1 and CDR2 from the germline V gene are KGHDR and SFDVKD. The CDR3 contains 17 residues. CDR3 DNA: TGTGCCACCAGTGACTCCCCTCCCGGAAAGCAGGCAGATACGCAGTATTTT. This encodes CATSDSPPGKQADTQYF.

The rearrangement joins TRBV28 to TRBJ1-5; D not certain. V was cut by 3 bases and J by 0 bases, with 9 bases left in between. CDR1 is MDHEN, CDR2 SYDVKM, per germline. The CDR3 covers 15 residues. CDR3 loop: CASSFGEYSNQPQHF. The CDR3 DNA follows: TGTGCCAGCAGTTTTGGGGAGTATAGCAATCAGCCCCAGCATTTT.

This clonotype came up a few times. V gene TRBV9 combines with J gene TRBJ2-5, with D uncertain. Germline V gene sequence: CDR1 SGDLS, CDR2 YYNGEE. Trimming cost V 0 bases and J 5 bases, with 20 bases left between them. This CDR3 contains 17 residues. CDR3 amino acids: CASSVDLIRSPGETQYF. The DNA for the CDR3 is TGTGCCAGCAGCGTAGATTTGATTCGGAGCCCTGGGGAGACCCAGTACTTC.

This chain uses TRBV2 with TRBJ2-7, with D possibly matching TRBD1 (5 bases). The V and J ends lost 7 bases and 2 bases respectively, with 12 bases between them. The germline V gene has CDR1 SNHLY and CDR2 FYNNEI. CDR3 length equals 13 residues. The CDR3, as DNA: TGTGCCAGCAAACGGACATTAACCTACGAGCAGTACTTC. This codes for CASKRTLTYEQYF.

There are many counts of this clonotype. In nucleotides, the CDR3 is TGTGCCACCAGTGATAACTATGGCTACACCTTC. Translation gives CATSDNYGYTF. V usage is TRBV24-1 and J usage is TRBJ1-2; D is unresolved. V was pared by 3 bases and J by 2 bases, with 0 bases between. The CDR3 has 11 residues. In germline, CDR1 is KGHDR, CDR2 SFDVKD.

This rearrangement joins TRBV18 to TRBJ2-3, with 11 bases matching TRBD1. The V gene's germline CDR1 is KGHSH and CDR2 LQKENI. This CDR3 has 15 amino acids. V was clipped by 1 base and J by 3 bases; unmatched bases: 0. The DNA of the CDR3 is TGTGCCAGCTCACCACGGGACAGGGGGACAGATACGCAGTATTTT. Its translation is CASSPRDRGTDTQYF.

There are many counts of this clonotype. The gene calls are TRBV29-1 and TRBJ2-1; D may be TRBD2 (6 bases). Germline V gives CDR1 SQVTM, CDR2 ANQGSEA. The V gene lost 7 bases and the J gene lost 12 bases, with 19 bases spanning the gap. The CDR3 loop spans 12 amino acids. The DNA for the CDR3 is TGCAGCGCGCGGGACTCCCAGAGGCCGCAGTTCTTC. It is translated as CSARDSQRPQFF.

This clonotype was detected a few times. This sequence joins TRBV7-9 and TRBJ2-2; the D gene could be TRBD1 or TRBD2 (6 bases each). The V gene's germline CDR1 is SEHNR and CDR2 FQNEAQ (reference sequence). Between the trimmed V and J ends, which lost 1 base and 11 bases, there was a span of 14 bases. This CDR3 comprises 14 residues. The CDR3 sequence: CASSLVLGGGELFF. CDR3 DNA sequence: TGTGCCAGCAGCTTAGTTTTGGGGGGCGGCGAGCTGTTTTTT.

This chain connects TRBV5-1 to TRBJ2-1, with D possibly being TRBD1 (5 bases). The germline V and J ends were trimmed by 4 bases and 6 bases, with 17 bases remaining between them. This CDR3 spans 15 amino acids. Germline V gene sequence: CDR1 SGHRS, CDR2 YFSETQ. The CDR3 nucleotides are TGCGCCAGCAGCCTCGGGTGGGGCCAGGGCAATGAGCAGTTCTTC. This codes for CASSLGWGQGNEQFF.

The table lists this clonotype with many counts. The chain employs TRBV3-1 and TRBJ2-3; 10 bases line up with TRBD2. Germline-derived CDR1 and CDR2 are LGHDT and YNNKEL (reference sequence). V dropped 6 bases and J dropped 2; count of bases not matched to a gene: 8. The CDR3 has 16 amino acids. The DNA of the CDR3 is TGTGCCAGCAGTCCTTTAGCGGGAGGCACCACAGATACGCAGTATTTT. It codes for CASSPLAGGTTDTQYF.